The 25 T cell receptor beta chains below come from one sample, sequenced in a study of T-cell memory formation after mild COVID-19. TCRdb ran MiXCR on the 5' RACE reads and lists one entry per CDR3 protein. The table has some 200,000 distinct CDR3 sequences, 9.5% seen once; the top ten hold 3.5% to 4%. The sequenced sample consisted of PBMCs or a T cell subset sorted from them (not recorded which). These receptor sequences come from a young man who had mild COVID-19 (a few samples of this study predate the infection). Cell type and time point are not known.

The chain is built from TRBV4-3 and TRBJ2-5; tentatively, D is TRBD1 (6 bases). Trimming shortened V by 0 bases and J by 4 bases, and 12 bases separated the two germline ends. This CDR3 region has 15 residues. Looked up from germline, CDR1 is LGHNA and CDR2 is YSLEER. CDR3 in DNA: TGCGCCAGCAGCCAAGACAGGGGTTGGCGAGAGACCCAGTACTTC. Encoded protein: CASSQDRGWRETQYF.

This chain uses TRBV23-1 with TRBJ2-7; D is unclear. TRBV23-1 is an ORF; its function is uncertain. V lost 1 base to trimming and J lost 3 bases, with 13 bases between them. CDR3 length equals 15 residues. The CDR3 loop reads CASSQFSRLDYEQYV. For the CDR3, the DNA is TGCGCCAGCAGTCAATTTAGCAGATTAGACTACGAGCAGTACGTC.

This clonotype was counted at least ten times. The V call is TRBV2, the J call TRBJ2-1; 8 bases align to TRBD1. From germline, CDR1 is SNHLY and CDR2 FYNNEI. CDR3 length: 15 amino acids. The J segment lost 2 bases and the V segment lost 7 bases, leaving 7 bases of the junction unmatched. The CDR3 loop reads CASKVGQGAYNEQFF. In DNA form, the CDR3 reads TGTGCCAGCAAGGTCGGACAGGGAGCCTACAATGAGCAGTTCTTC.

This chain uses TRBV7-2 with TRBJ2-5; 12 bases are shared with TRBD2. This CDR3 contains 14 residues. Trimming took 5 bases from V and 5 from J; bases not matched to a gene: 3. In germline, CDR1 is SGHTA, CDR2 FQGNSA. The CDR3: CASSGLAGRETQYF. The DNA of the CDR3 is TGTGCCAGCAGCGGACTAGCGGGGAGGGAGACCCAGTACTTC. The full variable domain, completed using reference TRBV7-2 and TRBJ2-5, is GAGVSQSPSNKVTEKGKDVELRCDPISGHTALYWYRQSLGQGLEFLIYFQGNSAPDKSGLPSDRFSAERTGGSVSTLTIQRTQQEDSAVYLCASSGLAGRETQYFGPGTRLLVL.

This chain uses TRBV6-2 or TRBV6-3 with TRBJ2-7; no definite D call. The CDR3 runs to 11 residues. V lost 2 bases, J lost 2 bases, and 1 base lay in between. Per the germline V gene, CDR1 is MNHEY and CDR2 is SVGEGT. The CDR3 bases are TGTGCCAGCAGTTACACCTACGAGCAGTACTTC. Its translation is CASSYTYEQYF.

This clonotype showed up many times. The chain couples TRBV4-3 to TRBJ2-7; D is unresolved. The CDR3 is 14 amino acids. V lost 1 base to trimming and J lost 0 bases, with 7 bases between them. The V gene's germline CDR1 is LGHNA and CDR2 YSLEER. CDR3 sequence reads: CASSQVWDSYEQYF. For the CDR3, the DNA is TGCGCCAGCAGCCAAGTCTGGGACTCCTACGAGCAGTACTTC.

The J gene is TRBJ2-2, the V gene TRBV7-3; TRBD1 matches at 7 bases. V was pared by 8 bases and J by 5 bases, with 8 bases of the junction left unmatched. The CDR3 is made up of 14 amino acids. CDR1 is SGHTA and CDR2 is FQGTGA in the germline V gene. In DNA form, the CDR3 reads TGTGCCAGCTCCAAAACAGGGGAAACCGGGGAGCTGTTTTTT. It yields the protein CASSKTGETGELFF.

The V and J genes are TRBV7-2 and TRBJ2-3, with D unclear. Per the germline V gene, CDR1 is SGHTA and CDR2 is FQGNSA. The CDR3 loop spans 12 amino acids. V lost 5 bases and J lost 7, with 10 bases in between. The DNA of the CDR3 is TGTGCCAGCAGCCCAGAAGGGAATACGCAGTATTTT. Encoded protein: CASSPEGNTQYF.

J is TRBJ2-5 and V is TRBV9, with a weak D call TRBD1 (6 bases). Germline V gene data show CDR1 as SGDLS and CDR2 as YYNGEE. With 0 bases removed from V and 5 bases from J, the gap between germline ends came to 11 bases. This CDR3 has 14 residues. CDR3 sequence (DNA): TGTGCCAGCAGCGTAGCAGGGGCGCGGGAGACCCAGTACTTC. Its translation is CASSVAGARETQYF.

This clonotype was seen only a few times. The rearrangement joins TRBV5-6 to TRBJ2-7; TRBD1 agrees at 8 bases. There are 15 residues in the CDR3. Germline CDR1 SGHDT, CDR2 YYEEEE. J was trimmed by 3 bases and V by 4 bases; bases with no gene match: 9. The DNA of the CDR3 is TGTGCCAGCAGCCTCGTTGGACAGGGAGACTACGAGCAGTACTTC. This gives the protein CASSLVGQGDYEQYF. Complete variable domain (other parts from reference TRBV5-6 and TRBJ2-7): DAGVTQSPTHLIKTRGQQVTLRCSPKSGHDTVSWYQQALGQGPQFIFQYYEEEERQRGNFPDRFSGHQFPNYSSELNVNALLLGDSALYLCASSLVGQGDYEQYFGPGTRLTVT.

The chain carries TRBV10-3 and TRBJ2-7; maybe TRBD2 (6 bases). Germline loops: CDR1 ENHRY, CDR2 SYGVKD. V was clipped by 1 base and J by 3 bases, with 16 bases between them. This CDR3 has 16 amino acids. The CDR3 nucleotides read TGTGCCATCAGTGAGTTACAGTGGCGGGGCCACTACGAGCAGTACTTC. It yields the protein CAISELQWRGHYEQYF.

The genes are TRBV13 and TRBJ1-2, with 7 bases fitting TRBD1. V lost 4 bases and J lost 3; bases outside the gene matches: 5. CDR3 length: 14 amino acids. Germline V gives CDR1 PRHDT, CDR2 FYEKMQ (reference sequence). This CDR3 reads CASSSRQGYYGYTF. The CDR3 DNA sequence: TGTGCCAGCAGCTCCAGACAGGGCTACTATGGCTACACCTTC. Full variable domain (outside the CDR3, taken from reference TRBV13 and TRBJ1-2): AAGVIQSPRHLIKEKRETATLKCYPIPRHDTVYWYQQGPGQDPQFLISFYEKMQSDKGSIPDRFSAQQFSDYHSELNMSSLELGDSALYFCASSSRQGYYGYTFGSGTRLTVV.

This clonotype was detected only a few times. The chain recombines TRBV20-1 with TRBJ2-3, with 9 bases fitting TRBD2. V shed 0 bases, J shed 5 bases, and the junction held 0 bases outside the gene matches. CDR3 size: 13 residues. The germline CDR1 and CDR2 sequences are DFQATT and SNEGSKA (reference sequence). CDR3 in amino acids: CSAREAGGDTQYF. The CDR3 DNA is TGCAGTGCTAGAGAAGCGGGGGGAGATACGCAGTATTTT.

The table lists this clonotype with a few counts. The chain is built from TRBV5-1 and TRBJ1-6, with 8 bases matching TRBD1. With 0 bases clipped from V and 10 bases from J, the junction kept 6 bases outside the gene matches. There are 15 residues in the CDR3. Germline lookup yields CDR1 SGHRS and CDR2 YFSETQ. CDR3 DNA sequence: TGCGCCAGCAGCTTGGCCGGGACAGGACGCTCACCCCTCCACTTT. Its protein product is CASSLAGTGRSPLHF.

There are a few counts of this clonotype. This chain links TRBV29-1 with TRBJ1-5, with D hard to call. The V and J ends lost 7 bases and 6 bases respectively, with 13 bases between them. Per the germline V gene, CDR1 is SQVTM and CDR2 is ANQGSEA. CDR3 length: 12 residues. Written as DNA, the CDR3 is TGCAGCGCTAGAAGTTCTGGTCAGCCCCAGCATTTT. It specifies CSARSSGQPQHF.

The rearrangement links TRBV18 to TRBJ2-3; 9 bases map to TRBD1. From germline, CDR1 is KGHSH and CDR2 LQKENI. The CDR3 length is 15 residues. V shed 5 bases and J 3 bases; nucleotides not matched to a gene: 6. CDR3 residues: CASSSDRGWTDTQYF. The CDR3 DNA reads as TGTGCCAGCTCATCGGACAGGGGATGGACAGATACGCAGTATTTT.

The J gene is TRBJ1-1, the V gene TRBV18, with a tentative D call TRBD1 (5 bases). CDR1 and CDR2 from the germline V gene are KGHSH and LQKENI. The CDR3 loop spans 14 amino acids. Trimming left V 8 bases short and J 3 bases short, with 16 bases between. The CDR3 loop is CASTRDGGDTEAFF. CDR3 DNA: TGTGCCAGCACCCGGGACGGAGGGGACACTGAAGCTTTCTTT.

The gene calls are TRBV6-5 and TRBJ1-1; TRBD1 agrees at 7 bases. The CDR3 sequence is 14 residues long. The V gene's germline CDR1 is MNHEY and CDR2 SVGAGI. V trimming: 6 bases; J trimming: 1 base; junction bases outside the gene matches: 5. The CDR3 sequence is CASRSRQGNTEAFF. The CDR3 DNA reads TGTGCCAGCAGAAGTCGACAGGGGAACACTGAAGCTTTCTTT.

The genes are TRBV12-3 or TRBV12-4 and TRBJ2-2, with 13 bases aligning to TRBD2. CDR3 length: 17 residues. Germline trimming cut 5 bases from V and 5 bases from J; bases unmatched to any gene: 8. The CDR3 coding sequence is TGTGCCAGCAGTATACTAGCGGGGGGGCCGGGGACCGGGGAGCTGTTTTTT. The encoded protein is CASSILAGGPGTGELFF.

The rearrangement links TRBV5-1 to TRBJ2-6; no definite D call. The V gene's germline CDR1 is SGHRS and CDR2 YFSETQ. The CDR3 sequence is 16 residues long. Trimming removed 1 base at V and 2 bases at J, with 10 bases between. Written as DNA, the CDR3 is TGCGCCAGCAGCTTGTTAGGGATCGCTGGGGCCAACGTCCTGACTTTC. Its translation: CASSLLGIAGANVLTF.

The chain uses TRBV5-1 and TRBJ2-3; 7 bases fit TRBD2. The J segment lost 10 bases and the V segment lost 4 bases, leaving 12 bases of the junction unmatched. Germline CDR1 reads SGHRS; CDR2 reads YFSETQ. The CDR3 runs 14 residues. The CDR3 DNA reads as TGCGCCAGCAGCGATACTAGCGCAGGAGTGGCGCAGTATTTT. This translates into CASSDTSAGVAQYF.

This clonotype was recorded at least ten times. This chain uses TRBV7-9 with TRBJ2-1; D uncertain. V was trimmed by 1 base and J by 5 bases, leaving 12 bases between them. There are 15 residues in the CDR3. CDR1 is SEHNR and CDR2 is FQNEAQ in the germline V gene (reference sequence). The DNA for the CDR3 is TGTGCCAGCAGCTTAGAAGGTGCTGGGAACAATGAGCAGTTCTTC. It encodes CASSLEGAGNNEQFF. The full variable domain, with the rest looked up from reference TRBV7-9 and TRBJ2-1, is DTGVSQNPRHKITKRGQNVTFRCDPISEHNRLYWYRQTLGQGPEFLTYFQNEAQLEKSRLLSDRFSAERPKGSFSTLEIQRTEQGDSAMYLCASSLEGAGNNEQFFGPGTRLTVL.

This chain links TRBV5-4 with TRBJ2-5; D is undetermined. CDR1 and CDR2 (germline): SGHNT, YYREEE (reference sequence). The CDR3 covers 15 residues. V lost 3 bases, J lost 3 bases, and 15 bases lay in between. The CDR3 loop reads CASSSYLGLEETQYF. In DNA form, the CDR3 reads TGTGCCAGCAGCTCCTACCTTGGATTAGAAGAGACCCAGTACTTC.

This chain joins TRBV3-1 and TRBJ1-4, with D unresolved. V lost 7 bases, J lost 4 bases, and 7 bases lay in between. Germline CDR1 reads LGHDT; CDR2 reads YNNKEL (reference sequence). This CDR3 is built from 12 residues. CDR3 sequence reads: CASNGFNEKLFF. The CDR3 DNA sequence: TGTGCCAGCAACGGGTTTAATGAAAAACTGTTTTTT.

This clonotype appeared a few times. The J gene is TRBJ1-2, the V gene TRBV7-9; weak D call: TRBD1 (5 bases). Germline V gene data show CDR1 as SEHNR and CDR2 as FQNEAQ (reference sequence). The length of the CDR3 is 15 residues. With 8 bases removed from V and 7 bases from J, the gap between germline ends came to 23 bases. Here the CDR3 DNA reads TGTGCCAGCCGTACTGAACGGGGACTGAAAGGTGGCTACACCTTC. Its translation: CASRTERGLKGGYTF.